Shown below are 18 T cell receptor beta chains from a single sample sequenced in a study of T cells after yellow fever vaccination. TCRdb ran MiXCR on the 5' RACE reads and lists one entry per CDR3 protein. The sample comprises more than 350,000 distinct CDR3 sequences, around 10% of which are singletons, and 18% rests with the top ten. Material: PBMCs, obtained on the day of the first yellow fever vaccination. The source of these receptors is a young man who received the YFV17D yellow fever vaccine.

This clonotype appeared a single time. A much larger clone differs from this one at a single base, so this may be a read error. The CDR3 DNA reads as TGTGCCAGCAGCTCCTGGGGGGGTGACCAGTTCTTC. Protein product: CASSSWGGDQFF. The genes are TRBV7-2 and TRBJ2-1; 7 positions match TRBD2. Germline CDR1 SGHTA, CDR2 FQGNSA. The CDR3 length is 12 residues. V dropped 4 bases and J dropped 13; count of bases not matched to a gene: 7.

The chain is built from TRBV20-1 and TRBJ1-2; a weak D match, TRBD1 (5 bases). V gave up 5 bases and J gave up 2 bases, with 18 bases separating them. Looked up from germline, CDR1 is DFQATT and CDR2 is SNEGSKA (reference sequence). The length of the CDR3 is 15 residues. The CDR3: CSAPTGTRRNYGYTF. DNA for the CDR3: TGCAGTGCTCCGACCGGGACGAGACGAAACTATGGCTACACCTTC.

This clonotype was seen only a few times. In nucleotides, the CDR3 is TGTGCCAGCAGCCAAGATCTGTCTAGCGGGGGGAATGAGCAGTTCTTC. It yields the protein CASSQDLSSGGNEQFF. The chain couples TRBV4-2 to TRBJ2-1; TRBD2 aligns across 11 bases. Germline CDR1 is LGHNA and CDR2 is YNFKEQ. V gave up 0 bases and J gave up 7 bases; unmatched junction bases: 5. The CDR3 runs to 16 residues.

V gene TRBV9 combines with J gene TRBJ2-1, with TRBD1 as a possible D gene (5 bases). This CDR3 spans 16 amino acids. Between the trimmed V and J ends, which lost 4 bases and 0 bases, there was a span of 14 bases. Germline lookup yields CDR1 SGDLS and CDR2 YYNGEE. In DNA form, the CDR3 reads TGTGCCAGCAGCTCCTCCCGACAGAGCTCCTACAATGAGCAGTTCTTC. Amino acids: CASSSSRQSSYNEQFF.

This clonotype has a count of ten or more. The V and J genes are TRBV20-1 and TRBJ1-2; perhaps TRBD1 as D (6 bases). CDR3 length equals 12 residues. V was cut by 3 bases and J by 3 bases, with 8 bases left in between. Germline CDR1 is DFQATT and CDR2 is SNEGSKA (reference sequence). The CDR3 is CSARNRDYGYTF. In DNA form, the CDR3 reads TGCAGTGCTAGGAACAGGGACTATGGCTACACCTTC.

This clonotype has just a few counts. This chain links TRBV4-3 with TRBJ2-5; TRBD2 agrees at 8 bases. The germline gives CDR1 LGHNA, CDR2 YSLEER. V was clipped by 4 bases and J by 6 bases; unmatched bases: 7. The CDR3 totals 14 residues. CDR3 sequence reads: CASSPGLGEQTQYF. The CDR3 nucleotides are TGCGCCAGCAGCCCGGGACTAGGGGAGCAGACCCAGTACTTC.

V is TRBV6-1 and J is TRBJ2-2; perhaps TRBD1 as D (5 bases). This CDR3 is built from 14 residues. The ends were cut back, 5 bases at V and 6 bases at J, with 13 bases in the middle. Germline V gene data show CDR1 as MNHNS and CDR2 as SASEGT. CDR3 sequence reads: CASSPRDTAGELFF. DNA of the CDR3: TGTGCCAGCAGTCCCAGGGATACCGCCGGGGAGCTGTTTTTT.

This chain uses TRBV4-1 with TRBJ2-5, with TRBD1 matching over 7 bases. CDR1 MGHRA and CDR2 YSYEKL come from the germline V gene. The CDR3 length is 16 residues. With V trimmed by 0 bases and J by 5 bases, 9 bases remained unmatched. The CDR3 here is CASSQDPGQFRETQYF. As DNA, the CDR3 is TGCGCCAGCAGCCAAGATCCGGGACAGTTTAGGGAGACCCAGTACTTC.

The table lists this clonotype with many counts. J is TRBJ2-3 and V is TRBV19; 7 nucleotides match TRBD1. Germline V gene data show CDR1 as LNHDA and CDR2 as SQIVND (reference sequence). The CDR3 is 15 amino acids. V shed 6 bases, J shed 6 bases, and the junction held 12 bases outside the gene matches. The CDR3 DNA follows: TGTGCCAGTAGCCCGAGTAGCAGGGGGTCGGATACGCAGTATTTT. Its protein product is CASSPSSRGSDTQYF.

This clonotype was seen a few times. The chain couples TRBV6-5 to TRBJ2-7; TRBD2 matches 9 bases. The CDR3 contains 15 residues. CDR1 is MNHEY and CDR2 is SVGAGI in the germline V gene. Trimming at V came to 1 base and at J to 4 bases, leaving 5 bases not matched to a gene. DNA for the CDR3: TGTGCCAGCAGTTACTTAGCGGGGGCCGCATACGAGCAGTACGTC. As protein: CASSYLAGAAYEQYV.

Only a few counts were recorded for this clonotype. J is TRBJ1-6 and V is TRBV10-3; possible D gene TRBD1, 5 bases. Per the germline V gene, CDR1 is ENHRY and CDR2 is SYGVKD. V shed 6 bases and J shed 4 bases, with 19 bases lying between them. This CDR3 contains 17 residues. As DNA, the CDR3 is TGTGCCATCAGCCCCGTGCAGGGCACAGGTTATAATTCACCCCTCCACTTT. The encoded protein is CAISPVQGTGYNSPLHF.

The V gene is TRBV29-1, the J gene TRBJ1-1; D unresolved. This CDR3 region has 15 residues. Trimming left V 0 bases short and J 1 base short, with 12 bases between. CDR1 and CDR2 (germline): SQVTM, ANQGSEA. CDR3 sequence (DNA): TGCAGCGTTGAAGATGGCTACAGAGAGAACACTGAAGCTTTCTTT. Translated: CSVEDGYRENTEAFF.

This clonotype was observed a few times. CDR3 sequence reads: CASSQGDRNEKLFF. CDR3 coding DNA: TGCGCCAGCAGCCAAGGAGACAGGAATGAAAAACTGTTTTTT. The J gene is TRBJ1-4, the V gene TRBV4-3, with a possible D match to TRBD1 (6 bases). V lost 1 base to trimming and J lost 5 bases, with 8 bases between them. CDR1 is LGHNA and CDR2 is YSLEER in the germline V gene. CDR3 size: 14 residues.

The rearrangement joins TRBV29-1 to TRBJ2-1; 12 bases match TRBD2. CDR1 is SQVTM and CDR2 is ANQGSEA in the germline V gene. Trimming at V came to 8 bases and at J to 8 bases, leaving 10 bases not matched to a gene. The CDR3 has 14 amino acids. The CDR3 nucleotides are TGCAGCTTCGGGCGGCTAGCGGGGGGGGATGAGCAGTTCTTC. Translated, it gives CSFGRLAGGDEQFF.

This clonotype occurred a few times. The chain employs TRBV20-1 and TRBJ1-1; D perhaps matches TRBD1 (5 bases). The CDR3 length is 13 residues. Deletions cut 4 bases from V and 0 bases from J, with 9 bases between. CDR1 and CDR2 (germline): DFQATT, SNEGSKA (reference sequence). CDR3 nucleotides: TGCAGTGCTATGAGAGGGGTGAACACTGAAGCTTTCTTT. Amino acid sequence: CSAMRGVNTEAFF.

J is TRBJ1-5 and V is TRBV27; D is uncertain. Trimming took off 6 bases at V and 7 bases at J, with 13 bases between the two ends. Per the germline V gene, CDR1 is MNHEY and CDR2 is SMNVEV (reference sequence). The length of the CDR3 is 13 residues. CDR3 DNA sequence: TGTGCCAGCAGCACACGGCAGGAACAGCCCCAGCATTTT. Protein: CASSTRQEQPQHF.

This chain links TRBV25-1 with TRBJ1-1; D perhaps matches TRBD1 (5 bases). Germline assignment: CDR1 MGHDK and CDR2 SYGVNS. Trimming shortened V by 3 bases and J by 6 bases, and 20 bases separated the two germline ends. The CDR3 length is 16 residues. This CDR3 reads CASSDFPGPHGAEAFF. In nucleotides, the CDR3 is TGTGCCAGCAGTGATTTTCCGGGACCCCATGGGGCTGAAGCTTTCTTT.

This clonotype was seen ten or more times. The DNA of the CDR3 is TGTGCCAGCAGCGGGTTATCCTACGAGCAGTACTTC. Protein sequence: CASSGLSYEQYF. The V and J genes are TRBV12-3 or TRBV12-4 and TRBJ2-7; D not resolved. The CDR3 extends over 12 amino acids. V dropped 6 bases and J dropped 1 base, with 7 bases sitting between them.